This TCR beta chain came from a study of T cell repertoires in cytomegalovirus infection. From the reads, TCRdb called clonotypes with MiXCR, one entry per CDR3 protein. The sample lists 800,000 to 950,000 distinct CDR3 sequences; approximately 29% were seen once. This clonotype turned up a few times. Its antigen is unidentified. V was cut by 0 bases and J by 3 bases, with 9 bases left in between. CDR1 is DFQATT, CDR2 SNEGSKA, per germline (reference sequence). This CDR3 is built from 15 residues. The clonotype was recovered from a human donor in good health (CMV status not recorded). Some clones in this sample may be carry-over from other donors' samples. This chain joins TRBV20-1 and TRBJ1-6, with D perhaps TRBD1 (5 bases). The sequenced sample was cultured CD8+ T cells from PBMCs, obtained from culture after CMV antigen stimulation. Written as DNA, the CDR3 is TGCAGTGCTAGAGAATGGGACGACTATAATTCACCCCTCCACTTT. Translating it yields CSAREWDDYNSPLHF.